Below are 27 T cell receptor beta chains sequenced from a single sample in a study of blood T cell repertoires in COVID-19. The protocol was immunoSEQ multiplex PCR, while the TCRdb copy is restricted to in-frame clones and leaves out a portion. The data show fewer than 150,000 clones, with 85% seen just once and 13% held by the top ten. Sequenced material: peripheral blood. These receptors all stem from a human donor in a cohort sampled during active COVID-19.

The chain is built from TRBV6-5 and TRBJ1-1; D is unclear. The CDR3 has 12 amino acids. With 7 bases removed from V and 10 bases from J, the gap between germline ends came to 16 bases. Germline V gene data show CDR1 as MNHEY and CDR2 as SVGAGI. CDR3 protein: CASTHPSRGAFF. The CDR3 DNA follows: TGTGCCAGCACCCACCCATCCCGGGGAGCTTTCTTT.

In its sample, this clone was seen once. The gene calls are TRBV24-1 and TRBJ2-1; D possibly corresponds to TRBD2 (6 bases). The CDR3 is 14 residues long. V lost 1 base, J lost 10 bases, and 13 bases lay in between. CDR1 is KGHDR and CDR2 is SFDVKD in the germline V gene. In nucleotides, the CDR3 is TGTGCCACCAGTGATTTCGGAGGGGCTCAGGAGCAGTTCTTC. The encoded protein is CATSDFGGAQEQFF.

This chain uses TRBV6-5 with TRBJ2-7; TRBD2 agrees at 7 bases. V lost 5 bases to trimming and J lost 2 bases; unmatched junction nucleotides: 9. Germline V gene sequence: CDR1 MNHEY, CDR2 SVGAGI. The CDR3 sequence is 15 residues long. CDR3 sequence (DNA): TGTGCCAGCAGTCCCCGCGACCGGGGGGCCTACGAGCAGTACTTC. The encoded protein is CASSPRDRGAYEQYF.

This sequence joins TRBV19 and TRBJ1-1, with 7 nucleotides matching TRBD1. Per the germline V gene, CDR1 is LNHDA and CDR2 is SQIVND (reference sequence). Losses at the gene ends were 10 bases for V and 1 base for J; bases not matched to a gene: 6. The CDR3 runs 13 residues. CDR3 amino acids: CAIRQGRNTEAFF. The CDR3 nucleotides are TGTGCCATTAGACAGGGAAGGAACACTGAAGCTTTCTTT.

The V call is TRBV5-4, the J call TRBJ1-1, with TRBD1 identical over 8 bases. The CDR3 contains 17 residues. Trimming removed 3 bases from V and 3 bases from J; junction bases left unmatched: 13. Per the germline V gene, CDR1 is SGHNT and CDR2 is YYREEE (reference sequence). CDR3 region: CASSSDRASEGDTEAFF. The CDR3 region has the DNA TGTGCCAGCAGCTCGGACAGGGCTTCAGAGGGGGACACTGAAGCTTTCTTT.

This sequence joins TRBV4-3 and TRBJ1-1, with D unclear. CDR1 is LGHNA and CDR2 is YSLEER in the germline V gene. V was cut by 1 base and J by 2 bases, with 8 bases left in between. This CDR3 contains 14 residues. The CDR3 bases are TGCGCCAGCAGCCAAGCTGTGGGCAACACTGAAGCTTTCTTT. Translated: CASSQAVGNTEAFF.

The chain is built from TRBV6-5 and TRBJ1-2; 10 nucleotides line up with TRBD1. The CDR3 covers 11 residues. Germline values: CDR1 MNHEY, CDR2 SVGAGI. Trimming cost V 10 bases and J 6 bases; bases outside gene matches: 2. The DNA of the CDR3 is TGTGCCACTGGGACAGGGGATGGCTACACCTTC. It encodes CATGTGDGYTF.

V and J are TRBV6-5 and TRBJ2-3; 9 bases agree with TRBD1. V was pared by 6 bases and J by 4 bases, with 8 bases of the junction left unmatched. The CDR3 is 15 amino acids. Germline CDR1 is MNHEY and CDR2 is SVGAGI. CDR3 in amino acids: CASSPGTGISDTQYF. Here the CDR3 DNA reads TGTGCCAGCAGCCCCGGGACAGGGATCTCAGATACGCAGTATTTT.

The V and J genes are TRBV6-5 and TRBJ1-5, with D possibly matching TRBD1 (5 bases). The CDR3 contains 15 residues. V shed 7 bases and J shed 2 bases, with 15 bases lying between them. CDR1 is MNHEY, CDR2 SVGAGI, per germline. CDR3 residues: CASTWGREGNQPQHF. CDR3 nucleotides: TGTGCCAGCACATGGGGCAGGGAGGGCAATCAGCCCCAGCATTTT.

J is TRBJ2-7 and V is TRBV28, with 7 positions matching TRBD2. V was pared by 6 bases and J by 6 bases, with 23 bases of the junction left unmatched. Germline CDR1 reads MDHEN; CDR2 reads SYDVKM. The CDR3 length is 18 residues. The CDR3 loop is CASSPSGLAEYLDGEQYF. CDR3 nucleotides: TGTGCCAGCAGCCCTAGCGGTTTAGCGGAATACCTAGATGGCGAGCAGTACTTC.

V gene TRBV2 combines with J gene TRBJ1-5; maybe TRBD1 (6 bases). The CDR3 length is 13 residues. From germline, CDR1 is SNHLY and CDR2 FYNNEI. Trimming left V 5 bases short and J 5 bases short, with 10 bases between. CDR3 in DNA: TGTGCCAGCAGTCAACAGGGCCATCAGCCCCAGCATTTT. Its protein product is CASSQQGHQPQHF.

The chain is built from TRBV19 and TRBJ2-1; tentative D call: TRBD1 (5 bases). The V gene lost 5 bases and the J gene lost 5 bases, with 16 bases spanning the gap. There are 15 residues in the CDR3. The germline V gene encodes CDR1 LNHDA and CDR2 SQIVND (reference sequence). CDR3 amino acids: CASSPWAGLNNEQFF. The CDR3 nucleotides read TGTGCCAGTAGTCCTTGGGCAGGGCTTAACAATGAGCAGTTCTTC.

The table lists this clone with a count of one. The chain employs TRBV5-1 and TRBJ2-7; 9 bases line up with TRBD1. After removal of 5 bases from V and 3 bases from J, the junction contained 6 bases not matched to a gene. Germline values: CDR1 SGHRS, CDR2 YFSETQ. The CDR3 consists of 14 residues. The CDR3 DNA reads TGCGCCAGCAGACAGACAGGGGGGGACTACGAGCAGTACTTC. It yields the protein CASRQTGGDYEQYF.

This rearrangement joins TRBV19 to TRBJ1-2; TRBD1 matches 11 bases. The CDR3 length is 17 residues. Germline CDR1 is LNHDA and CDR2 is SQIVND (reference sequence). Trimming at V came to 4 bases and at J to 6 bases, leaving 13 bases not matched to a gene. CDR3 nucleotides: TGTGCCAGTAGTACCTACCTCCTGGGACAGGGGGTGAATGGCTACACCTTC. Translated: CASSTYLLGQGVNGYTF.

V and J are TRBV6-5 and TRBJ1-3, with D hard to call. V was trimmed by 5 bases and J by 0 bases, leaving 11 bases between them. The germline CDR1 and CDR2 sequences are MNHEY and SVGAGI. The CDR3 totals 15 residues. Here the CDR3 reads CASSPGEFSGNTIYF. The CDR3 DNA is TGTGCCAGCAGTCCGGGTGAATTCTCTGGAAACACCATATATTTT.

The chain combines TRBV4-3 with TRBJ2-7; possible D gene TRBD2, 5 bases. The germline V gene encodes CDR1 LGHNA and CDR2 YSLEER. The CDR3 length is 15 residues. Trimming removed 2 bases from V and 5 bases from J, with 16 bases in between. CDR3 DNA sequence: TGCGCCAGCAGCCAACCCTTCGGGGTCAGCCACGAGCAGTACTTC. Amino acid sequence: CASSQPFGVSHEQYF.

This chain joins TRBV28 and TRBJ2-1, with 11 bases that match TRBD2. The CDR3 contains 16 residues. Germline V gene sequence: CDR1 MDHEN, CDR2 SYDVKM. V dropped 5 bases and J dropped 5; count of bases not matched to a gene: 8. DNA for the CDR3: TGTGCCAGCAGTAGGTGGACTAGCGGGCGTCACAATGAGCAGTTCTTC. Translating it yields CASSRWTSGRHNEQFF.

The J gene is TRBJ1-2, the V gene TRBV30, with 10 positions matching TRBD1. This CDR3 has 14 amino acids. Trimming cost V 2 bases and J 4 bases; bases outside gene matches: 4. The germline V gene has CDR1 GTSNPN and CDR2 SVGIG (reference sequence). CDR3 DNA: TGTGCCTGGAGTCCGACAGGGGGCCTCTATGGCTACACCTTC. This sequence encodes CAWSPTGGLYGYTF.

The chain links TRBV2 to TRBJ1-2; 8 positions agree with TRBD1. Unmatched junction bases numbered 2, after V lost 3 bases and J lost 2 bases. The germline V gene encodes CDR1 SNHLY and CDR2 FYNNEI. The CDR3 spans 14 residues. DNA of the CDR3: TGTGCCAGCAGTGAGCAGGGGGCAAACTATGGCTACACCTTC. Translated: CASSEQGANYGYTF.

The chain is built from TRBV7-2 and TRBJ2-5; 11 nucleotides agree with TRBD2. Germline lookup yields CDR1 SGHTA and CDR2 FQGNSA. The CDR3 is made up of 17 amino acids. Trimming took 5 bases from V and 2 from J; bases not matched to a gene: 10. The CDR3 here is CASSEGPSGGLQETQYF. The CDR3 DNA follows: TGTGCCAGCAGCGAGGGGCCTAGCGGGGGGTTACAAGAGACCCAGTACTTC.

This sequence joins TRBV10-3 and TRBJ1-1, with a tentative D call TRBD1 (5 bases). The CDR3 spans 14 residues. The V end was cut by 7 bases, the J end by 3 bases, with 15 bases between. The germline V gene encodes CDR1 ENHRY and CDR2 SYGVKD. CDR3 in amino acids: CAITFSDIYTEAFF. CDR3 coding DNA: TGTGCCATCACCTTCTCGGACATCTACACTGAAGCTTTCTTT.

The V and J genes are TRBV19 and TRBJ2-1; the match to TRBD2 covers 10 bases. Germline V lookup: CDR1 LNHDA, CDR2 SQIVND (reference sequence). J gave up 4 bases and V 7 bases, and 4 bases lay outside the gene matches. There are 14 residues in the CDR3. CDR3 sequence (DNA): TGTGCCAGTAAAACTAGCGGGGCGTACAATGAGCAGTTCTTC. It encodes CASKTSGAYNEQFF.

The rearrangement uses TRBV6-5 and TRBJ1-1; 12 nucleotides match TRBD1. CDR3 length: 16 residues. Germline V gives CDR1 MNHEY, CDR2 SVGAGI. V gave up 0 bases and J gave up 7 bases; unmatched junction bases: 6. The CDR3 nucleotides read TGTGCCAGCAGTTACTCGGGACAGGGGGCGCGGGGTGAAGCTTTCTTT. This encodes CASSYSGQGARGEAFF.

This clone has more than one count but fewer than ten. J is TRBJ2-3 and V is TRBV28; D gene unclear. This CDR3 has 16 amino acids. Germline values: CDR1 MDHEN, CDR2 SYDVKM. V shed 7 bases and J shed 3 bases, with 20 bases lying between them. CDR3 DNA: TGTGCCAGCATGCTTAAAGTTTGGGCGATGACAGATACGCAGTATTTT. It translates to CASMLKVWAMTDTQYF.

CDR3 loop: CASRGAGQGISYEQYF. Written as DNA, the CDR3 is TGTGCCAGCAGGGGGGCGGGACAGGGGATATCCTACGAGCAGTACTTC. This sequence joins TRBV28 and TRBJ2-7; 10 nucleotides agree with TRBD1. The CDR3 is 16 amino acids. CDR1 and CDR2 (germline): MDHEN, SYDVKM. With V trimmed by 6 bases and J by 1 base, 9 bases remained unmatched.

This chain uses TRBV5-8 with TRBJ2-6; D not certain. Germline values: CDR1 SGHTS, CDR2 YDEGEE. V gave up 2 bases and J gave up 1 base, with 13 bases separating them. The CDR3 sequence is 17 residues long. In DNA, the CDR3 is TGTGCCAGCAGCTTTAGTTGGCAGACTTCTGGGGCCAACGTCCTGACTTTC. Translated: CASSFSWQTSGANVLTF.

The chain links TRBV30 to TRBJ2-6; 7 bases map to TRBD1. Germline lookup yields CDR1 GTSNPN and CDR2 SVGIG (reference sequence). V shed 0 bases, J shed 2 bases, and the junction held 7 bases outside the gene matches. The CDR3 totals 17 residues. The CDR3 region is CAWSVLPTGAGANVLTF. The CDR3, as DNA: TGTGCCTGGAGTGTACTCCCAACAGGGGCTGGGGCCAACGTCCTGACTTTC.